This T cell receptor beta chain derives from a study of CD4 and CD8 cells across lung adenocarcinoma regions. A word on this clonotype: An end of the junction does not agree with germline; a read error may underlie this.

Samples came from patients with localized non-small cell lung adenocarcinoma. The CDR3 totals 16 residues. CDR1 is WSHSY, CDR2 SAAADI, per germline. TCRdb reprocessed the PCR reads via MiXCR and lists one record per CDR3 protein. The repertoire consists of roughly 3,200 distinct CDR3 sequences, with roughly two thirds occurring once and the leading ten covering about 16%. Sequencing was performed on CD8+ T cells from the margin of a lung tumor. This clonotype was sampled from a female donor with lung adenocarcinoma. The CD4 and CD8 labels of this study may be unreliable. This sequence joins TRBV10-2 and TRBJ2-5; 12 nucleotides align to TRBD2. CDR3: CASSSTGTSGPEREFF. The CDR3 coding sequence is TGCGCCAGCAGTTCAACCGGGACTAGCGGGCCGGAAAGAGAGTTCTTC.